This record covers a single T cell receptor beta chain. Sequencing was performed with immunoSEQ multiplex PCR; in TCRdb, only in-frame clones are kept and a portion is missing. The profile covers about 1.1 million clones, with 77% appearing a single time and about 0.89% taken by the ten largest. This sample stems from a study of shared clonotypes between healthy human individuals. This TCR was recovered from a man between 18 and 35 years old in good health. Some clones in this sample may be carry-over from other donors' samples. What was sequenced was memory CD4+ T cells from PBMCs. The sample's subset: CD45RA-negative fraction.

This CDR3 is CANDRDSLREQYF. In DNA, the CDR3 is TGTGCCAACGACCGGGACAGCCTGAGGGAGCAGTACTTC. V is TRBV6-4 and J is TRBJ2-7; 7 positions match TRBD1. The CDR3 is 13 residues long. The germline V gene encodes CDR1 MRHNA and CDR2 SNTAGT. V trimming: 10 bases; J trimming: 7 bases; junction bases outside the gene matches: 13.